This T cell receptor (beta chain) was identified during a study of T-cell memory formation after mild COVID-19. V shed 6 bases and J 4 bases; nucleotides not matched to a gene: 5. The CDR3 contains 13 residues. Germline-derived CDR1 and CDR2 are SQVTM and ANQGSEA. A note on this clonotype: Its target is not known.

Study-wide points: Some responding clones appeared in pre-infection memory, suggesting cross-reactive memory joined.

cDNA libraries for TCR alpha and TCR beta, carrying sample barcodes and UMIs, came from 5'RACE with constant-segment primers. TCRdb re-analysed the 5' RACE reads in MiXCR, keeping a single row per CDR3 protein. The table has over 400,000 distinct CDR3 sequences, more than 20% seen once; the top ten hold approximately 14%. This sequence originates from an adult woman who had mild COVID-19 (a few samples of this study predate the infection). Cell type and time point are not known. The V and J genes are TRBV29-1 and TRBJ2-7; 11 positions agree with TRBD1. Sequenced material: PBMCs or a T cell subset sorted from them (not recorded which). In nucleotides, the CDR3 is TGCAGCGTGGACAGGGGGCTAGGATACGAGCAGTACTTC. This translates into CSVDRGLGYEQYF.